A selection of T cell receptor beta chains follows, all from one sample in a study of tumor and adjacent non-tumor tissue in lung cancer. TCRdb re-analysed the multiplex PCR reads in MiXCR, keeping a single row per CDR3 protein. The sample contains 70,000 to 90,000 distinct CDR3 sequences, roughly 80% of which appear only once. Input material: lung tumor tissue. The source of these receptors is a woman between 45 and 60 years old with non-small cell lung cancer. CDR3s include the opening cysteine and the closing phenylalanine or tryptophan. A D gene is named only where the DNA matches it firmly. Only some rows state a clone size, as once, few, many or a class for expanded clones.

V gene	clone size	J gene	D gene	CDR3 length	CDR3 protein	CDR3 DNA
TRBV4-3	-	TRBJ2-7	TRBD1	17	CASSQDRSGQGLDELYF	TGCGCCAGCAGCCAAGATAGGTCGGGACAGGGTCTCGACGAGCTGTACTTC
TRBV12-3/TRBV12-4	-	TRBJ2-1	-	13	CASNPDSDYEQFF	TGTGCCAGCAATCCGGACAGCGACTATGAGCAGTTCTTC
TRBV5-5	-	TRBJ2-7	-	17	CASSLGPGEVVTYEEYF	TGTGCCAGCAGCTTGGGTCCCGGCGAAGTTGTAACCTACGAGGAGTACTTC
TRBV20-1	once	TRBJ1-2	-	15	CSARGSGLCYYDYTF	TGCAGTGCTAGAGGTTCCGGACTGTGCTACTATGACTACACCTTC
TRBV11-2	-	TRBJ1-2	-	13	CTNSLDMGDGYTF	TGTACCAACAGCTTAGATATGGGTGATGGCTACACCTTC
TRBV6-2/TRBV6-3	-	TRBJ2-1	-	14	CASSYSDNYDEQFF	TGTGCCAGCAGTTATTCCGACAATTACGATGAGCAGTTCTTC
TRBV5-6	-	TRBJ1-1	-	14	CDNSLAWITTEAFF	TGTGACAACAGCTTGGCCTGGATTACCACTGAAGCTTTCTTT
TRBV6-2/TRBV6-3	-	TRBJ2-5	-	17	CASTFSADTKYQETQYF	TGTGCCAGCACCTTTAGCGCAGACACCAAGTACCAAGAGACCCAGTACTTC
TRBV28	-	TRBJ1-2	-	13	CASSCRVNYDYTF	TGTGCCAGCAGCTGCAGGGTTAACTATGACTACACCTTC
TRBV12-3/TRBV12-4	-	TRBJ1-5	-	15	CASSLVEALGEPLHF	TGTGCCAGTAGTTTAGTAGAGGCGTTGGGAGAGCCCCTGCATTTT
TRBV28	-	TRBJ1-4	-	14	CTSSLAPPWEKLFF	TGTACCAGCAGTTTAGCCCCTCCCTGGGAAAAACTATTTTTT
TRBV20-1	-	TRBJ2-5	TRBD1	14	CSAQGRGYQEMQYF	TGCAGTGCTCAAGGCAGGGGGTACCAAGAGATGCAGTACTTC
TRBV11-2	-	TRBJ2-5	-	14	CASSSGQTREALYF	TGTGCCAGCAGCTCCGGACAGACCAGGGAGGCCCTGTACTTC
TRBV30	-	TRBJ1-5	-	13	CAWSWTVDQPQHF	TGTGCCTGGAGCTGGACGGTAGATCAGCCCCAGCATTTT
TRBV20-1	-	TRBJ2-2	-	14	CNASPSRRTGELFF	TGCAATGCTAGCCCCAGTAGGCGGACCGGGGAGCTGTTTTTT
TRBV29-1	once	TRBJ2-5	TRBD1	18	CGVEGYRGKLLNQETQYF	TGCGGCGTTGAAGGGTACAGGGGCAAGCTGCTAAACCAAGAGACCCAGTACTTC
TRBV18	-	TRBJ2-5	-	14	CASSPPWAKETQYF	TGTGCCAGCTCACCACCCTGGGCGAAAGAGACCCAGTACTTC
TRBV5-5	-	TRBJ1-2	TRBD1	15	CANSLIGTENYGYAF	TGTGCCAACAGCTTGATCGGGACAGAAAACTATGGCTACGCCTTC
TRBV29-1	-	TRBJ1-1	-	14	CSVIFGRREEEAFF	TGCAGTGTTATCTTTGGCAGAAGAGAGGAAGAAGCTTTCTTT
TRBV5-1	-	TRBJ1-1	-	13	CTSSSPEGTEAFF	TGCACCAGCAGCTCCCCCGAGGGCACTGAAGCTTTCTTT
TRBV20-1	-	TRBJ2-1	-	15	CSARVLAGALNEQFF	TGCAGTGCTAGAGTCCTAGCAGGAGCCCTCAATGAGCAGTTCTTC
TRBV6-2/TRBV6-3	many	TRBJ1-1	TRBD1	12	CAGKLGTVEAFF	TGTGCCGGCAAGCTAGGGACAGTTGAAGCTTTCTTT
TRBV7-2	-	TRBJ2-3	-	14	CASIAEQGTDTQYF	TGTGCCAGCATCGCGGAACAGGGAACAGATACGCAGTATTTT
TRBV20-1	many	TRBJ2-7	TRBD1	14	CSVSDRGFSYEQYF	TGCAGTGTCTCGGACAGGGGGTTTTCCTACGAGCAGTACTTC
TRBV20-1	-	TRBJ2-3	TRBD2	16	CSVSQNSGRALVTQYF	TGCAGTGTTAGCCAAAATAGCGGGAGGGCCTTGGTTACGCAGTATTTT
TRBV11-2	-	TRBJ2-1	-	15	CASSFIGGGDNEQRF	TGTGCCAGCAGCTTTATAGGGGGAGGAGACAATGAGCAGCGCTTC
TRBV29-1	-	TRBJ2-1	TRBD2	11	CRANAGEEQFF	TGCAGAGCTAACGCGGGGGAGGAGCAGTTCTTC
TRBV29-1	-	TRBJ1-1	TRBD1	13	CSVEKGAGTEAFF	TGCAGCGTTGAGAAGGGGGCAGGAACTGAAGCTTTCTTT
TRBV20-1	-	TRBJ2-5	-	14	CSTPGGSLREIRYF	TGCAGTACTCCAGGAGGAAGTTTAAGAGAGATCCGGTATTTC
TRBV6-2/TRBV6-3	once	TRBJ1-6	-	13	CSSSEQNNSPLHF	TGTTCCAGCTCGGAGCAAAATAATTCACCCCTCCACTTT
TRBV20-1	-	TRBJ2-1	-	13	CSATSRSHNEQFF	TGCAGCGCAACTAGCAGGAGTCATAATGAGCAGTTCTTC
TRBV11-2	-	TRBJ1-5	-	13	CAGSLRSDQPQHF	TGTGCCGGCAGTCTGCGATCCGATCAGCCCCAGCATTTT
TRBV11-2	-	TRBJ1-2	-	14	CASSITHTNYDYTF	TGTGCCAGCAGCATAACACATACTAACTATGACTACACCTTC
TRBV20-1	once	TRBJ2-1	TRBD2	22	CSARVYNFLNSGTALLYNEQFF	TGCAGTGCTAGAGTATACAATTTTCTTAATAGCGGGACCGCCCTACTCTACAATGAGCAGTTCTTC
TRBV12-3/TRBV12-4	few	TRBJ2-7	-	12	CASNFLGYEQYF	TGTGCCAGCAATTTTTTGGGCTACGAGCAGTATTTC
TRBV28	-	TRBJ2-3	-	14	CASSLYYGIDTQYF	TGTGCCAGCAGCCTTTATTACGGGATAGATACACAGTATTTT
TRBV29-1	-	TRBJ2-1	-	13	CSVKDTLNNEQIF	TGCAGCGTTAAGGACACGCTGAACAATGAGCAGATCTTC
TRBV20-1	once	TRBJ2-1	TRBD2	15	CSARATSGKLGEQLF	TGCAGTGCTAGAGCCACTAGCGGGAAATTGGGTGAGCAGTTGTTC
TRBV28	many	TRBJ2-2	TRBD2	14	CASSFSGSFGELFF	TGTGCCAGCAGTTTCAGCGGGAGTTTCGGGGAGCTGTTTTTT
TRBV6-1	-	TRBJ1-2	-	13	CAGSPDSGLGYTF	TGTGCCGGCAGTCCGGACAGCGGTCTTGGCTACACCTTC
TRBV12-3/TRBV12-4	few	TRBJ2-2	-	11	CANSFPGELFF	TGTGCCAACAGTTTCCCCGGGGAACTGTTTTTT
TRBV6-6	-	TRBJ2-1	-	14	CASSYSQGGYEQFF	TGTGCCAGCAGTTACAGCCAGGGGGGTTACGAGCAGTTCTTC
TRBV20-1	-	TRBJ2-7	-	12	CNARLTSYEQYF	TGCAATGCTAGATTAACTAGCTACGAGCAGTACTTC
TRBV11-2	-	TRBJ2-3	-	12	CASSHGGYTHYF	TGTGCCAGCAGCCACGGGGGATATACGCATTATTTT
TRBV5-5	many	TRBJ2-1	-	18	CASSLAVLVTRSYNEQFF	TGTGCCAGCAGCTTGGCGGTTCTAGTAACCCGATCCTACAATGAGCAGTTCTTC
TRBV15	few	TRBJ1-4	-	15	CATSSQDSLNEKLFF	TGTGCCACCAGCAGTCAGGACTCTTTGAATGAAAAACTGTTTTTT
TRBV29-1	-	TRBJ1-4	-	13	CGIESGTDEKLFF	TGCGGCATTGAATCAGGGACGGATGAAAAACTGTTTTTT
TRBV20-1	many	TRBJ2-1	-	14	CSAQTRNAYNEQFF	TGCAGTGCCCAGACTAGGAACGCCTACAATGAGCAGTTCTTC
TRBV5-5	-	TRBJ2-7	-	12	CASTSSGRSSYF	TGTGCCAGCACTTCGAGCGGAAGGAGTTCGTACTTC
TRBV20-1	-	TRBJ2-7	TRBD1	14	CSAQGERNSYELYF	TGCAGTGCCCAGGGGGAGCGGAACTCCTACGAGCTGTACTTC
TRBV20-1	once	TRBJ2-7	TRBD1	14	CTARRGTGHYEQYF	TGCACTGCTAGGAGGGGGACAGGGCATTACGAGCAGTACTTC
TRBV20-1	-	TRBJ2-7	-	15	CSARDSGRTSYKRYF	TGCAGTGCTAGAGACTCAGGGCGAACCTCCTACAAGCGGTACTTC
TRBV30	many	TRBJ2-2	-	15	CAWRHKGENTGELFF	TGTGCCTGGAGACACAAAGGGGAGAACACCGGGGAGCTGTTTTTT
TRBV6-1	once	TRBJ2-1	TRBD1	16	CTSSAQGGGEINEQFF	TGTACCAGCAGCGCTCAAGGGGGCGGAGAGATCAATGAGCAGTTCTTC
TRBV6-6	-	TRBJ2-5	-	14	CARSYGNPPGTQYF	TGTGCCAGGAGTTACGGGAACCCGCCGGGGACCCAGTACTTC
TRBV10-3	-	TRBJ1-2	TRBD1	16	CAISNRTGREHYGYIF	TGTGCCATCAGTAACCGGACAGGGCGAGAACATTATGGCTACATCTTC
TRBV11-3	-	TRBJ2-5	TRBD1	14	CASGRDRIQETQYF	TGTGCCAGCGGCAGGGACAGGATCCAAGAGACCCAGTACTTC
TRBV29-1	once	TRBJ2-5	-	14	CSDESQEDWQAHYF	TGCAGCGATGAGAGTCAGGAGGATTGGCAGGCCCACTACTTC
TRBV20-1	-	TRBJ2-2	-	18	CSAREDAFGQAFGGELLF	TGTAGTGCTAGAGAAGATGCTTTCGGACAGGCCTTCGGCGGGGAGCTGTTATTT
TRBV29-1	-	TRBJ2-1	TRBD2	14	CSVVSAGGHYEQFF	TGCAGCGTTGTTTCCGCGGGAGGACACTATGAGCAGTTCTTC